Included here is one T cell receptor beta chain sequence, with context. Its target is unknown. Blood genomic DNA input for TRB amplification was roughly 250-550 ng. These data originate in a study of T and B cells in COVID-19 patients. Study as a whole: Recovered patients mostly had mild to moderate COVID-19 managed as outpatients. Active-infection patients were older, median 67 years, than recovered patients, median around 35 years.

Multiplex PCR with BIOMED2 TRB-A/B primer pools amplified TRB rearrangements. MiXCR, applied by TCRdb to the multiplex PCR reads, yields one record per CDR3 protein. Here the sample spans over 7,000 distinct CDR3 sequences, 25% being singletons. The CDR3 sequence is 16 residues long. Study results and caveats: Sorted SARS-CoV-2-responsive or tetramer+ T cells and CD4+, regulatory and CD8+ subsets were not yet sequenced.

This TCR came from a human donor who had recovered from COVID-19. The sequenced material came from blood. The V call is TRBV21-1, the J call TRBJ1-4; the table calls TRBD1, which could not be checked here. TRBV21-1 is described as a pseudogene. DNA for the CDR3: TGTGCCAGCACCGAACTGCCAGGGTCAACTAATGAAAAACTGTTTTTT. This codes for CASTELPGSTNEKLFF.